This T cell receptor beta chain was captured in a study of T-cell reconstitution after alpha-beta-depleted transplantation in children. V lost 0 bases and J 7 bases, leaving 10 bases between the germline ends. Germline V gene lookup returns CDR1 SGHRS and CDR2 YFSETQ. The CDR3 sequence is 13 residues long. As it was prepared, the TCRbeta library received unique molecular identifiers. TCRdb re-analysed the PCR reads in MiXCR, keeping a single row per CDR3 protein. The sample comprises hundreds of thousands of distinct CDR3 sequences, about an eighth of which are singletons, and 3.5% to 4.5% rests with the top ten.

The clonotype originates from a human donor who donated a stem cell graft to a child with Fanconi anemia. The rearrangement joins TRBV5-1 to TRBJ1-2, with D unresolved. Sequencing was performed on PBMCs, taken from the stem cell graft. In DNA form, the CDR3 reads TGCGCCAGCAGCTTGGACGGAGCCGGTGGCTACACCTTC. Amino acid sequence: CASSLDGAGGYTF.